This is a list of T cell receptor beta chains from one sample in a study of CD8 T cells in Susac syndrome. TCRdb recomputed calls from the immunoSEQ multiplex PCR reads with MiXCR, one row per CDR3 protein. There are about 130,000 distinct CDR3 sequences in the sample; about 93% occur only once, and under 0.25% lies in the top ten. Sequences were obtained from CD8+ T cells from PBMCs. These receptors came from a human donor with multiple sclerosis. Both conserved end residues are part of each CDR3. D genes are given only for firm matches. The size of a clone is reported for some rows only, either as once, few or many, or as a class for expanded clones.

>NA|TRBV30|NA|TRBJ1-3
CASIPSGNTIYF
TGTGCCTCCATCCCTTCGGGAAACACCATATATTTT
>NA|TRBV4-2|NA|TRBJ1-1
CASSQGASAFTEAFF
TGTGCCAGCAGCCAGGGGGCCTCCGCATTCACTGAAGCTTTCTTT
>NA|TRBV27|NA|TRBJ2-3
CASSLIFSGERDTQYF
TGTGCCAGCAGTTTAATTTTCTCAGGGGAACGAGATACGCAGTATTTT
>NA|TRBV10-2|once|TRBJ2-3
CASSETGIGGDTQYF
TGCGCCAGCAGTGAGACCGGTATTGGGGGAGATACGCAGTATTTT
>TRBD2|TRBV30|NA|TRBJ2-7
CAWRRLAGHSYEQYF
TGTGCCTGGAGGAGACTAGCGGGCCACTCCTACGAGCAGTACTTC
>NA|TRBV27|NA|TRBJ1-1
CASRPDGAGVGSTEAFF
TGTGCCAGCCGACCCGACGGGGCGGGGGTGGGAAGCACTGAAGCTTTCTTT
>NA|TRBV20-1|NA|TRBJ2-7
CSARGLNSYEQYF
TGCAGTGCTAGGGGGCTTAACTCCTACGAGCAGTACTTC
>TRBD2|TRBV20-1|NA|TRBJ2-1
CSARDWRRSGRVDNEQFF
TGCAGTGCTAGAGATTGGCGGCGGAGCGGGAGGGTGGATAATGAGCAGTTCTTC
>TRBD2|TRBV3-1|NA|TRBJ2-7
CASSQGGLAEYEQYF
TGTGCCAGCAGCCAAGGTGGGCTAGCGGAATACGAGCAGTACTTC
>TRBD2|TRBV12-3/TRBV12-4|NA|TRBJ2-7
CASSFAGDRYEQYF
TGTGCCAGCAGTTTTGCGGGAGATAGGTACGAGCAGTACTTC
>TRBD1|TRBV4-3|NA|TRBJ1-6
CASSQDRTGMSPLHF
TGCGCCAGCAGCCAAGATAGGACAGGGATGTCACCCCTCCACTTT
>TRBD2|TRBV12-3/TRBV12-4|NA|TRBJ2-3
CASSTSATNTDTQYF
TGTGCCAGCAGTACTAGCGCAACTAACACAGATACGCAGTATTTT
>NA|TRBV27|NA|TRBJ1-1
CASSLSTVTEAFF
TGTGCCAGCAGTTTATCTACGGTTACTGAAGCTTTCTTT
>TRBD1|TRBV24-1|NA|TRBJ2-1
CATADRGIINEQFF
TGTGCCACAGCCGACAGGGGGATAATAAATGAGCAGTTCTTC
>NA|TRBV10-3|NA|TRBJ2-6
CAIAGANVLTF
TGTGCCATCGCTGGGGCCAACGTCCTGACTTTC
>NA|TRBV6-6|NA|TRBJ2-7
CASSYSGTAYF
TGTGCCAGCAGTTACTCTGGGACGGCCTACTTC
>TRBD1|TRBV7-9|NA|TRBJ2-7
CASSSPIQGQNYEQYF
TGTGCCAGCAGCTCCCCGATACAGGGGCAAAACTACGAGCAGTACTTC
>TRBD2|TRBV5-6|NA|TRBJ2-1
CASSLIQRERDEQFF
TGTGCCAGCAGCTTGATCCAGCGGGAGAGGGATGAGCAGTTCTTC
>NA|TRBV21-1|NA|TRBJ2-2
CASSKVLEDLRYNTGELFF
TGTGCCAGCAGCAAAGTTCTGGAGGACCTCCGATATAACACCGGGGAGCTGTTTTTT
>NA|TRBV24-1|NA|TRBJ2-1
CATSAFGVEQFF
TGTGCCACCAGTGCTTTTGGGGTCGAGCAGTTCTTC
>NA|TRBV30|NA|TRBJ2-5
CAWSWISGRGETQYF
TGTGCCTGGAGTTGGATAAGCGGCCGGGGAGAGACCCAGTACTTC
>NA|TRBV25-1|NA|TRBJ2-3
CASSRWEGTDTQYF
TGTGCCAGCAGTCGGTGGGAGGGCACAGATACGCAGTATTTT
>NA|TRBV15|NA|TRBJ2-4
CATSRLIAKNIQYF
TGTGCCACCAGCAGACTCATAGCCAAAAACATTCAGTACTTC
>NA|TRBV30|NA|TRBJ2-5
CAWNLEGTLQETQYF
TGTGCCTGGAATCTGGAAGGGACACTCCAAGAGACCCAGTACTTC
>NA|TRBV27|NA|TRBJ1-2
CASSSSDSYGYTF
TGTGCCAGCAGTTCGTCGGACAGCTATGGCTACACCTTC
>TRBD2|TRBV6-4|NA|TRBJ2-5
CASRSIQASGRMGETQYF
TGTGCCAGCAGGAGTATCCAAGCTAGCGGGAGGATGGGAGAGACCCAGTACTTC
>NA|TRBV7-9|NA|TRBJ2-1
CASSPSRVEQFF
TGTGCCAGCAGCCCCTCGCGGGTTGAGCAGTTCTTC
>NA|TRBV5-6|NA|TRBJ1-1
CASSMTAPNTEAFF
TGTGCCAGCAGCATGACAGCTCCGAACACTGAAGCTTTCTTT
>TRBD1|TRBV12-3/TRBV12-4|NA|TRBJ2-7
CASTSDRGGFYEQYF
TGTGCCAGCACCTCGGACAGGGGGGGATTTTACGAGCAGTACTTC
>TRBD2|TRBV29-1|NA|TRBJ2-7
CSVEDPSGRPYEQYF
TGCAGCGTTGAAGATCCTAGCGGGAGACCCTACGAGCAGTACTTC
>NA|TRBV7-9|NA|TRBJ2-1
CASSLRSGSYNEQFF
TGTGCCAGCAGCTTAAGATCCGGCTCCTACAATGAGCAGTTCTTC
>NA|TRBV4-3|once|TRBJ2-1
CASSQDLASYNEQFF
TGCGCCAGCAGCCAAGATCTAGCGAGCTACAATGAGCAGTTCTTC
>NA|TRBV28|NA|TRBJ2-3
CASSLGGRETDTQYF
TGTGCCAGCAGTTTAGGGGGAAGGGAGACAGATACGCAGTATTTT
>NA|TRBV27|NA|TRBJ2-5
CASSPGQLIQETQYF
TGTGCCAGCAGCCCTGGACAGCTAATTCAAGAGACCCAGTACTTC
>NA|TRBV9|NA|TRBJ1-1
CASSVILRMDTEAFF
TGTGCCAGCAGCGTTATACTTCGAATGGACACTGAAGCTTTCTTT
>TRBD1|TRBV5-4|once|TRBJ2-7
CASSLGGQGAYEQYF
TGTGCCAGCAGCTTGGGGGGACAGGGGGCCTACGAGCAGTACTTC
>TRBD1|TRBV5-1|NA|TRBJ1-1
CASSRPTGASNTEAFF
TGCGCCAGCAGCCGACCCACAGGGGCCTCTAACACTGAAGCTTTCTTT
>NA|TRBV18|NA|TRBJ2-1
CASLTRREQFF
TGTGCCAGCTTAACCCGGCGTGAGCAGTTCTTC
>NA|TRBV6-2/TRBV6-3|NA|TRBJ2-7
CASSWDHEQYF
TGTGCCAGCAGTTGGGACCACGAGCAGTACTTC
>TRBD1|TRBV27|NA|TRBJ2-7
CASKGTGTGPYEQYF
TGTGCCAGCAAGGGAACCGGGACAGGGCCCTACGAGCAGTACTTC
>NA|TRBV29-1|NA|TRBJ2-1
CSVESSRTYNEQFF
TGCAGCGTTGAATCGTCGAGGACCTACAATGAGCAGTTCTTC
>NA|TRBV9|NA|TRBJ2-4
CASSVEGEWAKNIQYF
TGTGCCAGCAGCGTAGAGGGGGAATGGGCCAAAAACATTCAGTACTTC
>TRBD1|TRBV19|NA|TRBJ2-2
CASMGNRGQDTGELFF
TGTGCCAGTATGGGGAACAGGGGGCAGGACACCGGGGAGCTGTTTTTT
>NA|TRBV12-5|NA|TRBJ2-7
CASGLGTRGEQYF
TGTGCTAGTGGTTTGGGGACGAGAGGCGAGCAGTACTTC
>NA|TRBV4-3|NA|TRBJ2-3
CASSPRDRIDTQYF
TGCGCCAGCAGCCCCCGCGATAGGATAGATACGCAGTATTTT
>NA|TRBV29-1|NA|TRBJ1-2
CSLLSEDYGYTF
TGCAGCCTCCTCTCGGAGGACTATGGCTACACCTTC
>TRBD2|TRBV20-1|NA|TRBJ2-2
CSARDQLAADTGELFF
TGCAGTGCTAGAGATCAGCTAGCGGCTGACACCGGGGAGCTGTTTTTT
>TRBD2|TRBV27|NA|TRBJ2-7
CASIAGGEQYF
TGTGCCAGCATAGCGGGAGGCGAGCAGTACTTC
>NA|TRBV7-9|NA|TRBJ2-7
CASEPKETYEQYF
TGTGCCAGCGAACCTAAGGAGACCTACGAGCAGTACTTC
>NA|TRBV13|NA|TRBJ2-3
CASSLMGAADTQYF
TGTGCCAGCAGCTTGATGGGAGCGGCAGATACGCAGTATTTT
>TRBD2|TRBV6-1|NA|TRBJ2-5
CASSRTSGIGEETQYF
TGTGCCAGCAGCCGGACTAGCGGGATCGGGGAAGAGACCCAGTACTTC
>NA|TRBV19|NA|TRBJ1-1
CASSIDMNTEAFF
TGTGCCAGTAGTATAGACATGAACACTGAAGCTTTCTTT
>NA|TRBV12-3/TRBV12-4|NA|TRBJ1-4
CASSLASQGWEKLFF
TGTGCCAGCAGTTTGGCGAGTCAGGGCTGGGAAAAACTGTTTTTT
>TRBD1|TRBV6-2/TRBV6-3|NA|TRBJ2-2
CASSWRIGTGANTGELFF
TGTGCCAGCAGTTGGAGGATAGGGACAGGCGCGAACACCGGGGAGCTGTTTTTT
>NA|TRBV10-2|once|TRBJ2-1
CASSESMGVGYEQFF
TGCGCCAGCAGTGAGTCAATGGGAGTGGGCTATGAGCAGTTCTTC
>TRBD1|TRBV4-1|NA|TRBJ1-5
CASRQGARQPQHF
TGCGCCAGCAGGCAGGGGGCACGACAGCCCCAGCATTTT
>TRBD2|TRBV27|NA|TRBJ2-2
CATGRADTGELFF
TGTGCCACCGGGAGGGCCGACACCGGGGAGCTGTTTTTT